The 5 T cell receptor beta chains below all came from one sample that was sequenced in a study of CD4 T cells in relation to SARS-CoV-2 and coronaviruses. No antigen has been identified for these receptors. The method was immunoSEQ multiplex PCR; TCRdb's version includes in-frame clones alone and lacks a portion of them. The sample records 12,000 or so clones, less than 80% being singletons. Before the COVID-19 pandemic, during about 2011-2019, CD4+ T cells were taken from unexposed donors. Isolation of CD4+ T cells took place after approximately 11 days in culture. The sequencing input was CD4+ T cells from PBMCs, cultured in vitro. Every receptor here comes from a human donor in good health.

The V and J genes are TRBV24-1 and TRBJ1-5; unclear D gene. In germline, CDR1 is KGHDR, CDR2 SFDVKD. The V gene lost 3 bases and the J gene lost 9 bases, with 8 bases spanning the gap. The CDR3 consists of 12 residues. CDR3 sequence reads: CATSDLRLPQHF. CDR3 sequence (DNA): TGTGCCACCAGTGATCTACGTTTGCCCCAGCATTTT.

The rearrangement uses TRBV7-6 and TRBJ2-7; no firm D call. Germline CDR1 SGHVS, CDR2 FNYEAQ. Trimming shortened V by 8 bases and J by 3 bases, and 11 bases separated the two germline ends. This CDR3 is built from 12 residues. CDR3 DNA sequence: TGTGCCAGCGATCCAGCGAGCTACGAGCAGTACTTC. It translates to CASDPASYEQYF.

The chain joins TRBV2 to TRBJ2-2; 10 bases are shared with TRBD2. V lost 7 bases, J lost 4 bases, and 3 bases stayed unmatched. The germline CDR1 and CDR2 sequences are SNHLY and FYNNEI. The CDR3 runs 14 residues. The CDR3 nucleotides are TGTGCCAGCACCGGGACTAGCGTCACCGGGGAGCTGTTTTTT. It yields the protein CASTGTSVTGELFF.

V gene TRBV4-1 combines with J gene TRBJ2-6; possibly TRBD2 for D (6 bases). Germline values: CDR1 MGHRA, CDR2 YSYEKL. This CDR3 is 17 amino acids long. V was pared by 1 base and J by 4 bases, with 14 bases between. The CDR3 is CASSQGRGSGGANVLTF. The CDR3 DNA follows: TGCGCCAGCAGCCAAGGTCGGGGGTCTGGCGGGGCCAACGTCCTGACTTTC.

The V call is TRBV10-1, the J call TRBJ2-3; D ambiguous. V lost 4 bases and J lost 0, with 11 bases in between. Germline CDR1 WNHNN, CDR2 SYGVQD (reference sequence). CDR3 length equals 15 residues. The CDR3 sequence: CASSGGGYSTDTQYF. In nucleotides, the CDR3 is TGCGCCAGCAGTGGAGGTGGCTATAGCACAGATACGCAGTATTTT.